Included here is one T cell receptor beta chain sequence, with context. Its specificity is not known. The data were obtained in a study of cytomegalovirus exposure and HLA in healthy donors. Study-wide background: Ancestry clustering placed about four fifths of roughly 410 genotyped donors in the Caucasian-associated cluster.

PCR was performed using 60 Vbeta and 13 Jbeta primers. Using immunoSEQ multiplex PCR, the repertoire was profiled, and TCRdb retains in-frame clones only, with some absent. The repertoire holds some 120,000 clones, with 10% as singletons. General observations from the study: The classifier reportedly diagnosed cytomegalovirus status with high specificity and sensitivity. With later analysis, a missense DCLRE1C variant became linked to TCR beta V- and J-gene trimming. Rarity characterized most TCR sequences, yet some public TCRs appeared in many donors.

CDR3 size: 16 residues. The V end lost 6 bases, the J end lost 3 bases, and 20 bases lay between the germline ends. CDR1 and CDR2 (germline): MRHNA, SNTAGT. The source material was PBMCs. This clonotype was obtained from a woman aged 18 to 35 in good health and CMV-seropositive. The rearrangement links TRBV6-4 to TRBJ1-2; D remains unclear. CDR3 amino acids: CASSPTVPGRDYGYTF. CDR3 bases: TGTGCCAGCAGCCCCACTGTACCCGGTCGGGACTATGGCTACACCTTC.